This record covers a single T cell receptor beta chain. The length of the CDR3 is 13 residues. The germline V gene encodes CDR1 LGHNA and CDR2 YSLEER. Trimming removed 0 bases at V and 0 bases at J, with 2 bases between. This sample stems from a study of blood T cell repertoires in COVID-19. Study at large: Spain, Italy and the United States supplied samples that represented acute and convalescent COVID-19. Sample material is recorded as cDNA or gDNA derived from T cells, B-cell-depleted T cells, or PBMCs.

In the source study's methods: The assay estimated nucleated cells by amplifying reference gene primers. Profiling relied on immunoSEQ multiplex PCR, and the TCRdb table lists in-frame clones only, not all of them. D and trimming were read from the DNA, whereas the V and J calls and clone size are those reported in that table. The sample records some 110,000 clones, around four fifths being singletons. V usage is TRBV4-3 and J usage is TRBJ1-1; D ambiguous. The TCR comes from a woman in her seventies with acute or convalescent COVID-19. The sample was peripheral blood. CDR3 nucleotide sequence: TGCGCCAGCAGCCAAGACATGAACACTGAAGCTTTCTTT. It translates to CASSQDMNTEAFF.